This T cell receptor beta chain was recovered during a study of vaccination effects on CD4 cells after COVID-19. As for the study in general: Participants were vaccinated with two doses of either the BNT162b2 or mRNA-1273 vaccine. After about 2 million PBMC were placed in each well, they were cultured with approximately 10 IU/ml IL-2 and about 10 ug/ml peptides.

Note on this clone: No antigen is known for it.

Upon completion of 10 to 11 days in culture, CD4+ T cells were isolated. The CDR3 spans 13 residues. V was clipped by 0 bases and J by 0 bases, with 2 bases between them. From germline, CDR1 is LNHNV and CDR2 YYDKDF (reference sequence). The method was immunoSEQ multiplex PCR; TCRdb's version includes in-frame clones alone and lacks a portion of them. Altogether over 45,000 clones are present, 50% to 70% being singletons, with the ten largest covering roughly 5%. The starting material was CD4+ T cells from PBMCs cultured without peptide, obtained before COVID-19 vaccination. The receptor was isolated from a human donor who received a COVID-19 vaccine. The chain recombines TRBV15 with TRBJ1-1; D uncertain. CDR3 sequence reads: CATSRELNTEAFF. The CDR3, as DNA: TGTGCCACCAGCAGAGAATTGAACACTGAAGCTTTCTTT.